This is a list of T cell receptor beta chains from one sample in a study of T-cell memory formation after mild COVID-19. From the 5' RACE reads, TCRdb called clonotypes with MiXCR, one entry per CDR3 protein. The top ten clones hold approximately 22% of a sample with about 270,000 distinct CDR3 sequences, approximately 18% of them seen once. Sequencing was performed on PBMCs or a T cell subset sorted from them (not recorded which). Receptor source: a man between 18 and 35 years old who had mild COVID-19 (a few samples of this study predate the infection). Cell type and time point are not known. Both conserved end residues are part of each CDR3. The D gene is left open where the match is weak. Some rows have no size entry. The others give once, few or many, or a class for an expanded clone.

>-|TRBJ2-5|TRBV11-2|TRBD2|19
CASSLVPGLAGGLRETKYF
TGTGCCAGCAGCTTAGTTCCCGGACTAGCGGGGGGGCTAAGAGAGACCAAGTACTTC
>-|TRBJ2-5|TRBV7-2|TRBD1|14
CASSRDRGGETQYF
TGTGCCAGCAGCAGGGACAGGGGGGGGGAGACCCAGTACTTC
>many|TRBJ2-3|TRBV7-6|TRBD1|16
CASSSLEDRGTDTQYF
TGTGCCAGCAGCTCTCTAGAGGACAGGGGCACAGATACGCAGTATTTT
>-|TRBJ2-1|TRBV7-2|TRBD2|15
CASSRTSGLNNEQFF
TGTGCCAGCAGCAGGACTAGCGGGCTGAACAATGAGCAGTTCTTC
>-|TRBJ2-1|TRBV12-3/TRBV12-4|TRBD1|15
CASSTDRGSYNEQFF
TGTGCCAGCAGCACGGACAGGGGCTCCTACAATGAGCAGTTCTTC
>-|TRBJ2-5|TRBV16|TRBD2|14
CASSQRRGDETQYF
TGTGCCAGCAGCCAACGGCGGGGGGACGAGACCCAGTACTTC
>-|TRBJ2-7|TRBV7-2|-|14
CASSLDRNSYEQYF
TGTGCCAGCAGCTTAGACAGGAACTCCTACGAGCAGTACTTC
>few|TRBJ2-5|TRBV28|-|17
CASIDARLGRGGETQYF
TGTGCCAGCATTGACGCTCGTCTGGGCAGGGGAGGGGAGACCCAGTACTTC
>many|TRBJ2-2|TRBV7-3|-|12
CASSPYTGELFF
TGTGCCAGCAGCCCGTACACCGGGGAGCTGTTTTTT
>few|TRBJ1-1|TRBV29-1|-|13
CSALTGLNTEAFF
TGCAGCGCCCTGACAGGATTGAACACTGAAGCTTTCTTT
>few|TRBJ1-1|TRBV30|TRBD1|12
CAWSWDRPEAFF
TGTGCCTGGAGTTGGGACAGACCTGAAGCTTTCTTT
>few|TRBJ1-2|TRBV28|-|14
CASSPPGEVHGYTF
TGTGCCAGCAGCCCCCCGGGGGAGGTCCATGGCTACACCTTC
>-|TRBJ2-3|TRBV7-2|TRBD1|16
CASSLAPGGGTDTQYF
TGTGCCAGCAGCTTAGCTCCAGGGGGAGGCACAGATACGCAGTATTTT
>-|TRBJ2-1|TRBV4-3|-|15
CASSQNPGVNNEQFF
TGCGCCAGCAGCCAGAATCCGGGAGTTAACAATGAGCAGTTCTTC
>many|TRBJ2-3|TRBV5-1|-|14
CASSLDSVTDTQYF
TGCGCCAGCAGCTTGGACAGTGTGACAGATACGCAGTATTTT
>-|TRBJ1-2|TRBV19|TRBD1|14
CASSSNRGAYGYTF
TGTGCCAGTAGCAGCAACAGGGGAGCCTATGGCTACACCTTC
>few|TRBJ2-1|TRBV7-3|-|16
CASSLEGASSYNEQFF
TGTGCCAGCAGCTTAGAGGGAGCAAGCTCCTACAATGAGCAGTTCTTC
>few|TRBJ2-3|TRBV30|-|11
CAWEWGDTQYF
TGTGCCTGGGAATGGGGCGATACGCAGTATTTT
>few|TRBJ2-7|TRBV29-1|-|13
CSVEVAGPQEQYF
TGCAGCGTTGAAGTGGCAGGGCCCCAAGAGCAGTACTTC
>-|TRBJ2-6|TRBV3-2|-|17
CASSQQGGTESHHVLTF
TGTGCCAGCAGCCAGCAAGGGGGGACAGAATCTCACCACGTCCTGACTTTC
>many|TRBJ2-4|TRBV5-1|TRBD1|16
CASSRGTGGAKNIQYF
TGCGCCAGCAGCAGAGGCACAGGGGGGGCCAAAAACATTCAGTACTTC
>-|TRBJ1-5|TRBV30|-|13
CAWSARSNQPQHF
TGTGCCTGGAGTGCCCGAAGCAATCAGCCCCAGCATTTT
>-|TRBJ2-7|TRBV27|-|14
CASARLGQLYEQYF
TGTGCCAGCGCACGGTTGGGTCAGCTCTACGAGCAGTACTTC
>-|TRBJ2-1|TRBV6-5|TRBD1|13
CASSSDRAREQFF
TGTGCCAGCAGTAGTGACAGGGCGAGGGAGCAGTTCTTC
>-|TRBJ2-1|TRBV10-1|TRBD1|17
CATSKQESGQGNNEQFF
TGCGCCACCAGTAAACAGGAATCGGGACAGGGAAATAATGAGCAGTTCTTC
>-|TRBJ2-5|TRBV27|TRBD2|16
CASSPRTSGYQETQYF
TGTGCCAGCAGTCCCCGGACTAGCGGCTACCAAGAGACCCAGTACTTC
>-|TRBJ1-1|TRBV2|-|13
CASSERPNTEAFF
TGTGCCAGCAGTGAACGTCCGAACACTGAAGCTTTCTTT
>few|TRBJ1-4|TRBV28|-|13
CASSFIGIQKLFF
TGTGCCAGCAGTTTCATTGGCATACAAAAACTGTTTTTT
>-|TRBJ1-1|TRBV27|-|15
CASSLSPTGLAEAFF
TGTGCCAGCAGTTTATCCCCTACAGGGTTGGCTGAAGCTTTCTTT
>few|TRBJ1-6|TRBV5-1|-|14
CASSLGQTNSPLHF
TGCGCCAGCAGCTTGGGACAGACGAATTCACCCCTCCACTTT
>few|TRBJ2-3|TRBV4-1|TRBD2|19
CASSQAASGGPTSTDTQYF
TGCGCCAGCAGCCAAGCCGCTAGCGGGGGACCAACTAGCACAGATACGCAGTATTTT
>few|TRBJ1-4|TRBV7-2|-|14
CASSLSQGGGKLFF
TGTGCCAGCAGCTTATCCCAGGGAGGAGGAAAACTGTTTTTT
>-|TRBJ2-2|TRBV7-2|TRBD1|18
CASSWSRPGQGDTGELFF
TGTGCCAGCAGTTGGTCCCGCCCGGGACAGGGGGACACCGGGGAGCTGTTTTTT
>many|TRBJ2-2|TRBV5-5|TRBD1|14
CASSPQGAGGELFF
TGTGCCAGCAGCCCTCAGGGGGCAGGCGGGGAGCTGTTTTTT
>few|TRBJ2-3|TRBV15|-|15
CATSRQGGLTDTQYF
TGTGCCACCAGCAGACAGGGGGGACTCACAGATACGCAGTATTTT
>few|TRBJ2-1|TRBV4-1|TRBD2|14
CASKSGEDYNEQFF
TGCGCCAGCAAGAGCGGGGAGGACTACAATGAGCAGTTCTTC
>-|TRBJ1-2|TRBV2|TRBD1|14
CASSPQGTGSGYTF
TGTGCCAGCAGTCCTCAGGGGACAGGGTCAGGCTACACCTTC
>-|TRBJ1-5|TRBV20-1|TRBD1|17
CSASVFGTGEEGQPQHF
TGCAGTGCTAGTGTCTTCGGGACAGGGGAAGAAGGTCAGCCCCAGCATTTT
>few|TRBJ2-2|TRBV7-9|-|13
CASSLEGSGELFF
TGTGCCAGCAGCTTAGAAGGGTCCGGGGAGCTGTTTTTT
>few|TRBJ1-1|TRBV29-1|-|13
CSVWEGVSTEAFF
TGCAGCGTTTGGGAAGGGGTGAGCACTGAAGCTTTCTTT
>-|TRBJ1-4|TRBV20-1|-|10
CSARAEKLFF
TGCAGTGCTCGGGCTGAAAAACTGTTTTTT
>many|TRBJ2-7|TRBV6-1|-|15
CASSERGGRGYEQYF
TGTGCCAGCAGTGAAAGGGGGGGCCGGGGATACGAGCAGTACTTC
>-|TRBJ1-2|TRBV12-3/TRBV12-4|-|16
CASSFWLAAQNYGYTF
TGTGCCAGCAGTTTTTGGTTAGCGGCCCAAAACTATGGCTACACCTTC
>-|TRBJ1-2|TRBV5-1|-|14
CASSREGPNYGYTF
TGCGCCAGCAGCAGAGAAGGACCTAACTATGGCTACACCTTC
>-|TRBJ1-1|TRBV4-1|TRBD1|15
CASSRDRGGMAEAFF
TGCGCCAGCAGCCGAGACAGGGGAGGAATGGCTGAAGCTTTCTTT
>few|TRBJ2-3|TRBV2|TRBD1|18
CASTQDYTGGVVTDTQYF
TGTGCCAGCACCCAAGACTACACAGGGGGCGTCGTCACAGATACGCAGTATTTT
>few|TRBJ2-3|TRBV4-1|-|18
CASSHPARHGTSTDTQYF
TGCGCCAGCAGCCACCCCGCCCGGCACGGGACTAGCACAGATACGCAGTATTTT
>few|TRBJ1-2|TRBV24-1|-|11
CATSDPYGYTF
TGTGCCACCAGTGACCCTTATGGCTACACCTTC
>many|TRBJ1-2|TRBV5-1|-|14
CASSPPWPDFGYTF
TGCGCCAGCAGCCCCCCTTGGCCGGACTTTGGCTACACCTTC
>few|TRBJ2-3|TRBV9|-|16
CASSPAGGRNTDTQYF
TGTGCCAGCAGCCCCGCTGGGGGCCGTAACACAGATACGCAGTATTTT
>-|TRBJ2-5|TRBV6-5|-|17
CASSYSAATTSRETQYF
TGTGCCAGCAGTTACTCGGCAGCCACGACCTCTCGAGAGACCCAGTACTTC
>once|TRBJ1-2|TRBV5-1|-|14
CASSLVGQFFGYTF
-
>few|TRBJ2-2|TRBV4-3|TRBD1|15
CASSQTNRGLGELFF
TGCGCCAGCAGCCAGACAAACAGGGGTCTGGGGGAGCTGTTTTTT
>-|TRBJ1-1|TRBV10-3|-|11
CAIRANTEAFF
TGTGCCATCCGGGCGAACACTGAAGCTTTCTTT